The 13 T cell receptor beta chains below were found in one sample sequenced in a study of T-cell reconstitution after alpha-beta-depleted transplantation in children. Construction of the TCRbeta library involved unique molecular identifiers. TCRdb used MiXCR to reprocess the PCR reads, holding one entry per CDR3 protein. This table holds hundreds of thousands of distinct CDR3 sequences, under 12% found once. This specimen was PBMCs from the stem cell graft donor, taken from the stem cell graft. Receptor source: a human donor who donated a stem cell graft to a child with acute myeloid leukemia.

The V call is TRBV3-1, the J call TRBJ2-7, with D possibly being TRBD2 (7 bases). Germline V gene sequence: CDR1 LGHDT, CDR2 YNNKEL (reference sequence). The germline V and J ends were trimmed by 1 base and 6 bases, with 19 bases remaining between them. The CDR3 runs 16 residues. The CDR3: CASSQGYGGRFSEQYF. CDR3 nucleotide sequence: TGTGCCAGCAGCCAAGGATACGGGGGGCGCTTTTCCGAGCAGTACTTC.

This clonotype has just a few counts. The J gene is TRBJ2-7, the V gene TRBV28, with 8 bases matching TRBD2. The J segment lost 6 bases and the V segment lost 4 bases, leaving 8 bases of the junction unmatched. The CDR3 is 14 amino acids. Germline loops: CDR1 MDHEN, CDR2 SYDVKM. DNA of the CDR3: TGTGCCAGCAGTTCCGGGACTAGATCCGGCGAGCAGTACTTC. Protein: CASSSGTRSGEQYF.

V usage is TRBV10-3 and J usage is TRBJ1-1, with 7 bases aligning to TRBD1. Germline V gene data show CDR1 as ENHRY and CDR2 as SYGVKD. This CDR3 has 17 residues. V dropped 5 bases and J dropped 0; count of bases not matched to a gene: 12. As DNA, the CDR3 is TGTGCCATCAGTTCCGGGACCAAGGGGGCTCTGAACACTGAAGCTTTCTTT. Protein: CAISSGTKGALNTEAFF.

Regarding this clonotype: This may arise from a read error, as a much more abundant clone is one base away. The V gene is TRBV11-2, the J gene TRBJ2-1, with 12 bases identical to TRBD2. The CDR3 contains 17 residues. Germline CDR1 SGHAT, CDR2 FQNNGV. CDR3 sequence reads: CASSLNAGTSGPNERFF. The DNA of the CDR3 is TGTGCCAGCAGCTTAAACGCCGGGACTAGCGGGCCCAATGAGCGGTTCTTC.

This clonotype was seen at least ten times. The J gene is TRBJ1-5, the V gene TRBV19, with 7 nucleotides matching TRBD1. Germline V gene lookup returns CDR1 LNHDA and CDR2 SQIVND (reference sequence). V shed 6 bases and J 5 bases; nucleotides not matched to a gene: 7. This CDR3 has 14 residues. The CDR3 is CASRGTVTYQPQHF. The DNA for the CDR3 is TGTGCCAGTAGGGGGACAGTCACTTATCAGCCCCAGCATTTT.

This clonotype was seen a few times. The chain combines TRBV7-2 with TRBJ2-3; 8 positions agree with TRBD2. This CDR3 contains 15 residues. Germline lookup yields CDR1 SGHTA and CDR2 FQGNSA. Unmatched junction bases numbered 10, after V lost 5 bases and J lost 6 bases. CDR3 nucleotide sequence: TGTGCCAGCAGCGAAACGGGACTAGAGAACGATACGCAGTATTTT. It codes for CASSETGLENDTQYF.

The CDR3 bases are TGTGCCACCAAGGGAGGCCAGAACACACAAGCTGCAACTAATGAAAAACTGTTTTTT. This gives the protein CATKGGQNTQAATNEKLFF. The rearrangement uses TRBV6-4 and TRBJ1-4; no definite D call. V lost 10 bases and J lost 0, with 27 bases in between. The CDR3 is 19 amino acids. CDR1 is MRHNA, CDR2 SNTAGT, per germline.

This chain connects TRBV20-1 to TRBJ2-1; 10 positions match TRBD2. V shed 5 bases and J 8 bases; nucleotides not matched to a gene: 12. There are 15 residues in the CDR3. Germline V CDR1 and CDR2: DFQATT, SNEGSKA (reference sequence). The CDR3 nucleotides are TGCAGTGCTGGTTTAGCGGGAGGCCTGTTCTATGAGCAGTTCTTC. Protein sequence: CSAGLAGGLFYEQFF.

This chain's CDR3 is CASSPGQGRPTYEQYF. For the CDR3, the DNA is TGCGCCAGCAGCCCCGGACAGGGCCGTCCAACCTACGAGCAGTACTTC. This chain links TRBV5-1 with TRBJ2-7; 8 nucleotides line up with TRBD1. The CDR3 totals 16 residues. J lost 2 bases, V lost 4 bases, and 11 bases had no gene match. Germline values: CDR1 SGHRS, CDR2 YFSETQ. The variable domain in full, with the rest retrieved from reference TRBV5-1 and TRBJ2-7, is KAGVTQTPRYLIKTRGQQVTLSCSPISGHRSVSWYQQTPGQGLQFLFEYFSETQRNKGNFPGRFSGRQFSNSRSEMNVSTLELGDSALYLCASSPGQGRPTYEQYFGPGTRLTVT.

This clonotype was picked up many times. The rearrangement links TRBV29-1 to TRBJ2-1, with a weak D call TRBD2 (6 bases). Germline V CDR1 and CDR2: SQVTM, ANQGSEA. Trimming pared 7 bases from V and 8 bases from J, leaving 9 bases between. This CDR3 has 10 residues. This CDR3 is CSGGVHEQFF. For the CDR3, the DNA is TGCAGCGGGGGGGTGCATGAGCAGTTCTTC.

This clonotype was observed a few times. This chain joins TRBV28 and TRBJ1-1; D is undetermined. This CDR3 has 14 amino acids. V lost 2 bases, J lost 0 bases, and 7 bases lay in between. Germline-derived CDR1 and CDR2 are MDHEN and SYDVKM. The CDR3 here is CASSLATLNTEAFF. CDR3 coding DNA: TGTGCCAGCAGTTTAGCGACCCTGAACACTGAAGCTTTCTTT.

The genes are TRBV6-5 and TRBJ2-3, with a possible D match to TRBD1 (5 bases). Germline V gene data show CDR1 as MNHEY and CDR2 as SVGAGI. The ends were cut back, 1 base at V and 6 bases at J, with 20 bases in the middle. This CDR3 is built from 17 residues. CDR3 amino acids: CASSYWPGSRKMDTQYF. The CDR3, as DNA: TGTGCCAGCAGTTACTGGCCAGGGTCGAGGAAAATGGATACGCAGTATTTT.

The V call is TRBV3-1, the J call TRBJ2-6; tentatively, D is TRBD1 or TRBD2 (5 bases each). The germline V gene has CDR1 LGHDT and CDR2 YNNKEL (reference sequence). Trimming removed 6 bases at V and 0 bases at J, with 18 bases between. This CDR3 is 18 amino acids long. The CDR3 loop reads CASRTGRPTSSGANVLTF. The CDR3 coding sequence is TGTGCCAGCAGGACGGGACGGCCAACTAGCTCTGGGGCCAACGTCCTGACTTTC.